These T cell receptor beta chains were read from a single sample in a study of post-analysis software for immune sequencing data. Via MiXCR, TCRdb re-called the PCR reads, giving one row per CDR3 protein. The sample lists hundreds of thousands of distinct CDR3 sequences, approximately 53% occurring once. Sequencing input: blood. The receptors derive from a girl aged 10-17 years with multiple sclerosis. The CDR3 runs from the conserved cysteine through the conserved F or W. D genes are given only for firm matches. Clone size appears in some rows only: once, few, many, or a class for an expanded clone.

d_call clone_size j_call v_call cdr3_aa cdr3_nt
TRBD2 . TRBJ2-1 TRBV5-1 CASSSSGRGSEQFF TGCGCCAGCAGTTCTAGCGGGAGGGGATCTGAGCAGTTCTTC
TRBD1 few TRBJ1-2 TRBV5-1 CASSATGDYGYTF TGCGCCAGCAGCGCAACAGGGGACTATGGCTACACCTTC
. once TRBJ2-3 TRBV20-1 CSASAGVPTDTQYF TGCAGTGCTAGCGCTGGGGTACCCACAGATACGCAGTATTTT
. few TRBJ1-2 TRBV20-1 CSAADTNYGYTF TGCAGTGCTGCGGACACGAACTATGGCTACACCTTC
. . TRBJ1-2 TRBV12-3/TRBV12-4 CASSQGNPRGYTF TGTGCCAGCAGCCAGGGGAACCCGCGTGGCTACACCTTC
TRBD2 . TRBJ2-3 TRBV25-1 CASGTSNADTQYF TGTGCCAGCGGGACTAGCAACGCAGATACGCAGTATTTT
. . TRBJ2-5 TRBV29-1 CSVGPYRGGDRETQYF TGCAGCGTTGGTCCCTACAGGGGAGGGGATCGAGAGACCCAGTACTTC
. . TRBJ2-5 TRBV7-3 CASSPTNQETQYF TGTGCCAGCAGCCCGACGAACCAAGAGACCCAGTACTTC
. . TRBJ2-7 TRBV2 CASLGLFYEQYF TGTGCCAGCCTTGGCCTCTTCTACGAGCAGTACTTC
TRBD1 . TRBJ1-2 TRBV12-3/TRBV12-4 CASSSGQGNFYGYTF TGTGCCAGCAGTTCCGGACAGGGTAATTTCTATGGCTACACCTTC
. . TRBJ2-7 TRBV5-1 CASSTPGGHSEQYF TGCGCCAGCAGCACCCCGGGGGGACACAGCGAGCAGTACTTC
TRBD1 few TRBJ1-1 TRBV15 CATGQGEMNTEAFF TGTGCCACCGGACAGGGGGAGATGAACACTGAAGCTTTCTTT
. . TRBJ1-2 TRBV7-9 CALTQQRPGREYGYTF TGTGCCCTGACCCAACAACGACCGGGCCGGGAGTATGGCTACACCTTC
. . TRBJ2-3 TRBV20-1 CSATIADTQYF TGCAGTGCTACCATCGCAGATACGCAGTATTTT
TRBD2 . TRBJ2-3 TRBV5-1 CASSTTLERDSTDTQYF TGCGCCAGCAGTACTACTCTCGAGCGGGATAGCACAGATACGCAGTATTTT
. . TRBJ1-1 TRBV4-1 CASSQLYLSIGKNTEAFF TGCGCCAGCAGCCAACTTTATCTGAGTATAGGGAAGAACACTGAAGCTTTCTTT
. . TRBJ2-4 TRBV28 CASLLLAKNIQYF TGTGCCAGCCTCCTGCTGGCCAAAAACATTCAGTACTTC
TRBD2 few TRBJ2-3 TRBV6-5 CASSYSGASGGATDTQYF TGTGCCAGCAGTTACTCAGGGGCTAGCGGGGGGGCTACAGATACGCAGTATTTT
TRBD2 . TRBJ2-7 TRBV5-1 CASSPGLAGGPSEQYF TGCGCCAGCAGCCCGGGACTAGCGGGGGGGCCAAGCGAGCAGTACTTC
TRBD1 few TRBJ1-2 TRBV18 CASSPRQGADYGYTF TGTGCCAGCTCACCACGACAGGGGGCAGACTATGGCTACACCTTC
. . TRBJ2-1 TRBV4-1 CASSPNPRTAYNEQFF TGCGCCAGCAGCCCCAACCCCAGGACAGCCTACAATGAGCAGTTCTTC
TRBD2 . TRBJ2-3 TRBV29-1 CSVGTSGRDTQYF TGCAGCGTTGGGACTAGCGGGAGAGATACGCAGTATTTT
. few TRBJ2-1 TRBV12-5 CASGLTGPRGTSEQFF TGTGCTAGTGGTCTAACCGGGCCCAGGGGCACAAGTGAGCAGTTCTTC
. . TRBJ2-5 TRBV4-1 CASSQDQWGETQYF TGCGCCAGCAGCCAAGACCAATGGGGAGAGACCCAGTACTTC
TRBD1 . TRBJ2-7 TRBV5-5 CASSADRGRYEQYF TGTGCCAGCAGCGCGGACAGGGGGCGATACGAGCAGTACTTC
. . TRBJ2-7 TRBV27 CASSGQPGQIYEQYF TGTGCCAGCAGTGGCCAACCCGGACAGATCTACGAGCAGTACTTC
TRBD2 . TRBJ2-1 TRBV20-1 CSAVTSAYNEQFF TGCAGTGCTGTGACTAGCGCATACAATGAGCAGTTCTTC
. few TRBJ2-5 TRBV7-9 CASSLPGALKETQYF TGTGCCAGCAGCTTACCGGGAGCCCTTAAAGAGACCCAGTACTTC
. few TRBJ2-1 TRBV29-1 CSVAQPRAGSSYNEQFF TGCAGCGTTGCCCAACCCCGGGCAGGGAGCTCCTACAATGAGCAGTTCTTC
. few TRBJ2-5 TRBV20-1 CSALTPETQYF TGCAGTGCCCTCACACCGGAGACCCAGTACTTC
. few TRBJ2-1 TRBV27 CASSLASFDEQFF TGTGCCAGCAGTTTAGCGAGCTTCGATGAGCAGTTCTTC
. few TRBJ2-1 TRBV20-1 CSARKDPNEQFF TGCAGTGCTAGGAAGGACCCCAATGAGCAGTTCTTC
. few TRBJ1-2 TRBV7-9 CASSPRSAGAANYGYTF TGTGCCAGCAGCCCCCGATCGGCAGGCGCAGCTAACTATGGCTACACCTTC
TRBD1 . TRBJ1-4 TRBV6-5 CASRLRGPGEKLFF TGTGCCAGCAGACTCAGGGGGCCCGGTGAAAAACTGTTTTTT
TRBD2 . TRBJ2-7 TRBV7-8 CASSPVSGTKYF TGTGCCAGCAGCCCAGTGAGCGGGACTAAGTACTTC
. few TRBJ2-7 TRBV6-1 CASSDRIYEQYF TGTGCCAGCAGCGACAGGATATACGAGCAGTACTTC
. . TRBJ1-3 TRBV4-1 CASSQDHPSGNTIYF TGCGCCAGCAGCCAAGATCACCCCTCTGGAAACACCATATATTTT
. . TRBJ2-3 TRBV6-6 CASSYLQGSDTQYF TGTGCCAGCAGTTACTTACAGGGTTCAGATACGCAGTATTTT
TRBD1 . TRBJ2-7 TRBV10-3 CAISASGGSYEQYF TGTGCCATCAGTGCCTCAGGGGGCTCCTACGAGCAGTACTTC
. . TRBJ2-7 TRBV20-1 CSARSYSGYEQYF TGCAGTGCCCGGTCTTACTCGGGCTACGAGCAGTACTTC
. once TRBJ2-2 TRBV5-5 CASSPTTNTGELFF TGTGCCAGCAGCCCGACTACGAACACCGGGGAGCTGTTTTTT
. . TRBJ2-7 TRBV6-5 CASTLRPDGVDEQYF TGTGCCAGCACCCTGCGCCCGGATGGGGTGGACGAGCAGTACTTC
TRBD1 few TRBJ2-3 TRBV29-1 CSVDEGAGTDTQYF TGCAGCGTAGACGAGGGGGCAGGGACAGATACGCAGTATTTT
TRBD1 . TRBJ1-2 TRBV5-6 CASSLAGAQGKDYGYTF TGTGCCAGCAGCTTGGCGGGGGCACAGGGGAAGGACTATGGCTACACCTTC
TRBD2 many TRBJ2-7 TRBV2 CASAPGLAGTHSYEQYF TGTGCCAGCGCCCCGGGACTAGCGGGAACCCACTCCTACGAGCAGTACTTC
. . TRBJ2-2 TRBV7-3 CASSLTGRSTGELFF TGTGCCAGCAGCTTAACAGGCAGGTCAACCGGGGAGCTGTTTTTT
. . TRBJ2-7 TRBV5-1 CASSFQGVEQYF TGCGCCAGCAGCTTTCAAGGGGTCGAGCAGTACTTC
. few TRBJ1-1 TRBV27 CASSLRGPTEAFF TGTGCCAGCAGTTTAAGGGGACCCACTGAAGCTTTCTTT
. few TRBJ1-2 TRBV27 CASSLVPARYGYTF TGTGCCAGCAGTTTAGTACCAGCCCGCTATGGCTACACCTTC
. . TRBJ2-4 TRBV20-1 CSARDPGDDAKNIQYF TGCAGTGCTAGAGATCCGGGGGACGATGCCAAAAACATTCAGTACTTC
. . TRBJ1-5 TRBV6-1 CASTGKRANQPQHF TGTGCCAGCACAGGGAAGAGGGCCAATCAGCCCCAGCATTTT
TRBD2 few TRBJ2-2 TRBV12-3/TRBV12-4 CASIRSGTNTGELFF TGTGCCAGCATCAGAAGCGGGACCAACACCGGGGAGCTGTTTTTT
TRBD2 . TRBJ2-1 TRBV5-1 CARSLALAARGEQFF TGCGCCCGCAGCTTGGCTCTAGCGGCTCGAGGTGAGCAGTTCTTC
. . TRBJ2-7 TRBV12-3/TRBV12-4 CASSGRHPKVYEQYF TGTGCCAGCAGCGGCAGGCACCCCAAAGTTTACGAGCAGTACTTC
. few TRBJ2-7 TRBV5-5 CASSLVAAYEQYF TGTGCCAGCAGCTTGGTAGCGGCCTACGAGCAGTACTTC